The text below deals with one T cell receptor beta chain. The sample comes from a study of blood T cell repertoires in COVID-19. The study drew participants aged about 18 to 95 years from some 25 US areas. Donors in Cohort 3 who had recovered were those with two negative PCRs, healthcare professional clearance, or resolution of their symptoms. In the study's own analysis: Using reference gene primer amplification, nucleated cell counts were estimated. Assay used: immunoSEQ multiplex PCR; TCRdb lists only in-frame clones, some missing. The V and J calls and the clone size are those of that table, but D and trimming were determined from the DNA. The sample records some 97,000 clones, around 85% being singletons. The J segment lost 12 bases and the V segment lost 0 bases, leaving 6 bases of the junction unmatched. There are 13 residues in the CDR3. Germline CDR1 is LGHDT and CDR2 is YNNKEL (reference sequence).

This receptor was identified in a woman aged 45-65 years who had recovered from COVID-19. The J gene is TRBJ2-5, the V gene TRBV3-1 (or the pseudogene TRBV3-2), with TRBD2 matching over 8 bases. Sequencing was performed on PBMCs or T cells enriched from blood (not recorded which). The CDR3 loop is CASSQDRLAGKYF. The CDR3 nucleotides read TGTGCCAGCAGCCAAGATCGATTAGCGGGAAAGTACTTC.